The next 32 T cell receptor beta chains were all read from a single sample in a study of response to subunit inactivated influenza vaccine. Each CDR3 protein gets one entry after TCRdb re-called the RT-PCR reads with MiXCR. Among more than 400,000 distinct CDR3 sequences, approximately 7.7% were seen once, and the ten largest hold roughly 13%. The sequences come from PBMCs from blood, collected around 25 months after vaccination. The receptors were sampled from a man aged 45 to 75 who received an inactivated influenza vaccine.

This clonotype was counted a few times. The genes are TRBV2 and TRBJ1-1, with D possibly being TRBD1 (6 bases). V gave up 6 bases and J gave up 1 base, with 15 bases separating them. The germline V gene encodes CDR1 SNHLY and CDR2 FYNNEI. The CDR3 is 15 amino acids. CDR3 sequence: CASRQGRGRNTEAFF. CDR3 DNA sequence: TGTGCCAGCAGGCAGGGGCGCGGGAGGAACACTGAAGCTTTCTTT.

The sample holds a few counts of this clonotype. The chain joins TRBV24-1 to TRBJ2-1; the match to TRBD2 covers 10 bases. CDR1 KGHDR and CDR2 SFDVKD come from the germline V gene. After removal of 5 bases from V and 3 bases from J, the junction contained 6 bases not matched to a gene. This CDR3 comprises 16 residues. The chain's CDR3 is CATSALASGSYNEQFF. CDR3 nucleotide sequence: TGTGCCACCAGTGCCCTGGCTAGCGGGAGCTACAATGAGCAGTTCTTC.

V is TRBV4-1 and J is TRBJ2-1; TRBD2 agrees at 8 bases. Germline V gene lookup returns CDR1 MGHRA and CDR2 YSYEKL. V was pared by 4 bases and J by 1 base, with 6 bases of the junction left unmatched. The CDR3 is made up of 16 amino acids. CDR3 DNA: TGCGCCAGCAGCCCTCAGCGGGGGCGATCCTACAATGAGCAGTTCTTC. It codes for CASSPQRGRSYNEQFF.

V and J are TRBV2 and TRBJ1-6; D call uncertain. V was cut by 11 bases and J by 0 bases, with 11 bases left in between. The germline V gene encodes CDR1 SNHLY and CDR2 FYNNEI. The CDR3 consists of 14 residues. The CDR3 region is CAFSLNSYNSPLHF. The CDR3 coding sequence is TGTGCCTTTTCACTGAACTCCTATAATTCACCCCTCCACTTT.

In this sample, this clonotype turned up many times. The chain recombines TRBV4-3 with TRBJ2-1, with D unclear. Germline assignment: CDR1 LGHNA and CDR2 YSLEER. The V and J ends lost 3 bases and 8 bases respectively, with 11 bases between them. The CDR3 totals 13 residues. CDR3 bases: TGCGCCAGCAGCCAGTTCCTAGATGATGAGCAGTTCTTC. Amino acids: CASSQFLDDEQFF.

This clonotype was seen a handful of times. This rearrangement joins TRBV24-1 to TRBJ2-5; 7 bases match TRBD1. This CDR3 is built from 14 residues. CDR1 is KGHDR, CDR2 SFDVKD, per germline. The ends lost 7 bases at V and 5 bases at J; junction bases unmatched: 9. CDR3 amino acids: CATSDPDREETQYF. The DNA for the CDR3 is TGTGCCACCAGCGACCCTGACAGGGAGGAGACCCAGTACTTC.

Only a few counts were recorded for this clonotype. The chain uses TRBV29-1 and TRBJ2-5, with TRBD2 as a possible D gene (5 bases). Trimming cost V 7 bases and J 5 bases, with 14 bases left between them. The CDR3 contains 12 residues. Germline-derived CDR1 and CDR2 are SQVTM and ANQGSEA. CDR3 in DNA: TGCAGCGCCGATGAGGGTGGGGAGACCCAGTACTTC. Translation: CSADEGGETQYF.

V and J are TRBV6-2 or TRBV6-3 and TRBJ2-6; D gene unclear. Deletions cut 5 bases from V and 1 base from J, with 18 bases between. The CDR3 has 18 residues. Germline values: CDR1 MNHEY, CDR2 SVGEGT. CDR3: CASSTPKVDQSGANVLTF. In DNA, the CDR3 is TGTGCCAGCAGTACCCCTAAGGTGGACCAATCTGGGGCCAACGTCCTGACTTTC.

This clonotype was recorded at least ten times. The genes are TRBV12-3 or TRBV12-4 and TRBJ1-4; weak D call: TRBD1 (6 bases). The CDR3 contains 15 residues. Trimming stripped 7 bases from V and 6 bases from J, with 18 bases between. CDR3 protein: CASKNAGARDEKLFF. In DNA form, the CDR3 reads TGTGCCAGCAAAAACGCAGGGGCGCGGGATGAAAAACTGTTTTTT.

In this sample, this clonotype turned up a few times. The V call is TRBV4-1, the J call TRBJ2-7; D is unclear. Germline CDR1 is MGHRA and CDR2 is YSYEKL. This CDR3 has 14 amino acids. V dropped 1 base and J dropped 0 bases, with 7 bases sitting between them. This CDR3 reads CASSQAYSSYEQYF. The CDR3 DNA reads TGCGCCAGCAGCCAAGCTTACAGCTCCTACGAGCAGTACTTC.

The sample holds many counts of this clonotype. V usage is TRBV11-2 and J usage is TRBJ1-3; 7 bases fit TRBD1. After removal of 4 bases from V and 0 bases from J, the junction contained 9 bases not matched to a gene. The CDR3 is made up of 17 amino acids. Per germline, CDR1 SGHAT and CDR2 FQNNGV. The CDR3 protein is CASSSGRGGYSGNTIYF. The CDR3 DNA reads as TGTGCCAGCAGCTCCGGCCGAGGGGGCTACTCTGGAAACACCATATATTTT.

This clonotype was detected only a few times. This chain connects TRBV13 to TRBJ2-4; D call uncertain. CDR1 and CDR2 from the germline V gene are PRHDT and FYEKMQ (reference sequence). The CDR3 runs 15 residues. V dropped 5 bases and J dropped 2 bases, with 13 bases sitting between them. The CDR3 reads CASSAERASKNIQYF. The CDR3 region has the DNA TGTGCCAGCAGCGCCGAAAGGGCTTCCAAAAACATTCAGTACTTC.

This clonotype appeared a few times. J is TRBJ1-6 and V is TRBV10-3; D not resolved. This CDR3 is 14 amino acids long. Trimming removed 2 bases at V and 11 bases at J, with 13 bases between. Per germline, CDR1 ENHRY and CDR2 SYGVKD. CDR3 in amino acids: CAISERDTQAPLHF. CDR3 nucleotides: TGTGCCATCAGTGAGCGTGACACCCAGGCACCCCTCCACTTT.

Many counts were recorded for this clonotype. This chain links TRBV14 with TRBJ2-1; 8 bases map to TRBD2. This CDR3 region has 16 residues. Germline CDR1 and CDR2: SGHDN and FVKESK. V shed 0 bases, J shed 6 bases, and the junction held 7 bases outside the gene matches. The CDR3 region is CASSQEGAGVSNEQFF. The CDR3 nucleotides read TGTGCCAGCAGCCAAGAGGGAGCGGGAGTGAGCAATGAGCAGTTCTTC.

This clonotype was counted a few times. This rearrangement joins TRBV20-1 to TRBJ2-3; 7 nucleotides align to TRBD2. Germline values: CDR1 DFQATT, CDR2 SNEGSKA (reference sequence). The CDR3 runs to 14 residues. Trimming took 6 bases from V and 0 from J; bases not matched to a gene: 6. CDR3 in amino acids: CSATTGGSTDTQYF. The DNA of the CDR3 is TGCAGTGCAACGACGGGGGGTAGCACAGATACGCAGTATTTT.

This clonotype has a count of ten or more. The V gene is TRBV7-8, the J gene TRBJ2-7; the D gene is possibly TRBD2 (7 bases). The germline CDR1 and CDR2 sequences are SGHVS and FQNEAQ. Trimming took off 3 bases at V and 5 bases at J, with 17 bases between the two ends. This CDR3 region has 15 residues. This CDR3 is CASSFRGGGADEQYF. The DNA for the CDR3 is TGTGCCAGCAGCTTCCGGGGAGGGGGTGCGGACGAGCAGTACTTC.

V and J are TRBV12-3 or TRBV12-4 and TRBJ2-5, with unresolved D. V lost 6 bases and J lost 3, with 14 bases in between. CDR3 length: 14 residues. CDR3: CASSPATFEETQYF. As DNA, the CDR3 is TGTGCCAGCAGCCCCGCAACCTTTGAAGAGACCCAGTACTTC.

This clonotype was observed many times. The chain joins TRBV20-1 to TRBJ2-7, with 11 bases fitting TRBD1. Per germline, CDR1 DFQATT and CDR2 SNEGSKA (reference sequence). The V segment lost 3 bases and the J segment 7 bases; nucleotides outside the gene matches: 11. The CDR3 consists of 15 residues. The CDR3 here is CSASGLDRGPREQYF. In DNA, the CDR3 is TGCAGTGCTAGTGGGTTGGACAGGGGGCCTCGGGAGCAGTACTTC.

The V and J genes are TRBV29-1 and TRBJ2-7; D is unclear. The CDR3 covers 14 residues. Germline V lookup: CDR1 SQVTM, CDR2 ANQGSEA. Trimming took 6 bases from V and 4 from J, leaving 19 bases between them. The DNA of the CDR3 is TGCAGCGTAATCCGTACGCTTCCGGTGTACGAGCAGTACTTC. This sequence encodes CSVIRTLPVYEQYF.

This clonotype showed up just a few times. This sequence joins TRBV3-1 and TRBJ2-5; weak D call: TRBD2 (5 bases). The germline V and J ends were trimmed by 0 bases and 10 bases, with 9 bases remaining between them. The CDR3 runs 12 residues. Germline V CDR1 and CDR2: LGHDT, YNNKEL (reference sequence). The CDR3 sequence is CASSQDQRVQYF. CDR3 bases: TGTGCCAGCAGCCAAGATCAGAGGGTCCAGTACTTC.

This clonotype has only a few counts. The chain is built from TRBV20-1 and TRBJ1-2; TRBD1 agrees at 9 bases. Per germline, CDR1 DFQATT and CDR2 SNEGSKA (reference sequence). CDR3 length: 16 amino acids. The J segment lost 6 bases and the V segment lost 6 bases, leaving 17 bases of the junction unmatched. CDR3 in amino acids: CSADTGTGLRRDGYTF. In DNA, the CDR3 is TGCAGTGCAGATACCGGGACAGGGTTAAGACGGGATGGCTACACCTTC.

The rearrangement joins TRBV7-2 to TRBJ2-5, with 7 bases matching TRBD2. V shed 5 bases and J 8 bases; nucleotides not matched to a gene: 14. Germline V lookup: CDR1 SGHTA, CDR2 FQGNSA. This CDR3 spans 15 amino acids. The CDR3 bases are TGTGCCAGCAGCCCCCATTCCGGGGGGTCTAGTACCCAGTACTTC. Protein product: CASSPHSGGSSTQYF.

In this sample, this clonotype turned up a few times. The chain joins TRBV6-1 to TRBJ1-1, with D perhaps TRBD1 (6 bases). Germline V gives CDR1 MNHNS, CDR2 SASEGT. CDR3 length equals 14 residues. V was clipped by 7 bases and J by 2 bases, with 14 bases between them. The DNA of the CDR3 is TGTGCCAGCAATATCGACAGGAGAAACACTGAAGCTTTCTTT. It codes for CASNIDRRNTEAFF.

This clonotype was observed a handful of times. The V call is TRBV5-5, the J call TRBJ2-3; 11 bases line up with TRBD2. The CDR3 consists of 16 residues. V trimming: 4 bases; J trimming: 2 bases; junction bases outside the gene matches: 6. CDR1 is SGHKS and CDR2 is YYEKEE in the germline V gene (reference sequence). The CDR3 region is CASSPLAGVFTDTQYF. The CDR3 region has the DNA TGTGCCAGCAGCCCACTAGCGGGAGTCTTCACAGATACGCAGTATTTT.

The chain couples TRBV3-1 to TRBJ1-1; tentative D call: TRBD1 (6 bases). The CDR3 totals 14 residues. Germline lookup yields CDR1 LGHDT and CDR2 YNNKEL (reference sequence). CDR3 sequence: CAARARGENTEAFF. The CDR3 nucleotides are TGTGCAGCCCGGGCTAGGGGGGAGAACACTGAAGCTTTCTTT. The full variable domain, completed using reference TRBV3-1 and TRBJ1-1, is DTAVSQTPKYLVTQMGNDKSIKCEQNLGHDTMYWYKQDSKKFLKIMFSYNNKELIINETVPNRFSPKSPDKAHLNLHINSLELGDSAVYFCAARARGENTEAFFGQGTRLTVV.

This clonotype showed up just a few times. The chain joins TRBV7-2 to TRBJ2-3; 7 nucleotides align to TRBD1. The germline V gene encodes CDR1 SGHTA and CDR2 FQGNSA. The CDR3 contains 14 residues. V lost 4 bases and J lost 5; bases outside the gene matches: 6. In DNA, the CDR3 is TGTGCCAGCAGCTCACGACAGGGCCAAGATACGCAGTATTTT. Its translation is CASSSRQGQDTQYF.

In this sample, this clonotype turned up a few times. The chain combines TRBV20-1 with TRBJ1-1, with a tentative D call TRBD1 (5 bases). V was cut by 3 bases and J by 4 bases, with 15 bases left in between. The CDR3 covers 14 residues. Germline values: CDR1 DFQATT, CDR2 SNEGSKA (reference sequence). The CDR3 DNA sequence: TGCAGTGCTAGGCGACAGTTAGAGGGCACTGAAGCTTTCTTT. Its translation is CSARRQLEGTEAFF.

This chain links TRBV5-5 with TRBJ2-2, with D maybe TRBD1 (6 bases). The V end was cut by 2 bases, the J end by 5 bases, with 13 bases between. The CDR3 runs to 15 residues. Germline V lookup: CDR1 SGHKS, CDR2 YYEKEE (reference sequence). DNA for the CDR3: TGTGCCAGCAGCTTAATGGGGGCAGGAACCGGGGAGCTGTTTTTT. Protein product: CASSLMGAGTGELFF.

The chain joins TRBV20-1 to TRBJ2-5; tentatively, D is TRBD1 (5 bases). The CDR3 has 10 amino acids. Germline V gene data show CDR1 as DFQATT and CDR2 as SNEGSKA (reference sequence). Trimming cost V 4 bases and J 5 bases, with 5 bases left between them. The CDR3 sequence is CSAKGETQYF. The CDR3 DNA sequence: TGCAGTGCTAAGGGGGAGACCCAGTACTTC.

Here the CDR3 reads CASSRDGRNYGYTF. The CDR3 DNA follows: TGCGCCAGCAGCCGGGACGGGCGGAACTATGGCTACACCTTC. This chain connects TRBV5-1 to TRBJ1-2, with D maybe TRBD1 (5 bases). Between the trimmed V and J ends, which lost 4 bases and 2 bases, there was a span of 12 bases. Germline CDR1 is SGHRS and CDR2 is YFSETQ. This CDR3 is built from 14 residues.

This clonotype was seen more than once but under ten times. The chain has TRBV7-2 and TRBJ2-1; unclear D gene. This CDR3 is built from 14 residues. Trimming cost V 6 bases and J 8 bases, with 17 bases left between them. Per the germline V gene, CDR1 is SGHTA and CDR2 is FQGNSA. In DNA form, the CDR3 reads TGTGCCAGCAGTCAACAGTGGCTTTCGGATGAGCAGTTCTTC. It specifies CASSQQWLSDEQFF.

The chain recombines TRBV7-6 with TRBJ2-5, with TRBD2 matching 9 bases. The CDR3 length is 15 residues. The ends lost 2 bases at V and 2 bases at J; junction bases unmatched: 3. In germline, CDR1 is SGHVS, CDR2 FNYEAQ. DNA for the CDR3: TGTGCCAGCAGCTTACCGCGGGGGGGACAAGAGACCCAGTACTTC. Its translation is CASSLPRGGQETQYF.